The T cell receptor beta chain described here comes from a study of response to subunit inactivated influenza vaccine. Regarding the study as a whole: Authors suggested few new T cells are recruited by each seasonal influenza vaccination.

TCRdb analysed the RT-PCR reads with MiXCR anew, one entry per CDR3 protein. Among about 190,000 distinct CDR3 sequences listed, roughly an eighth were seen once. Per the germline V gene, CDR1 is SGHTA and CDR2 is FQGTGA. Trimming shortened V by 2 bases and J by 0 bases, and 19 bases separated the two germline ends. The CDR3 has 19 amino acids. Worth noting for this clonotype: The antigen is undetermined.

This sequence was found in a man aged 45-65 years who received an inactivated influenza vaccine. The source material was CD8+ T cells sorted from PBMCs, sampled less than 6 days after vaccination. The chain links TRBV7-3 to TRBJ2-2, with D perhaps matching TRBD2 (6 bases). In nucleotides, the CDR3 is TGTGCCAGCAGCTTATTTAGCGGCCCATCGCTCTCGAACACCGGGGAGCTGTTTTTT. It codes for CASSLFSGPSLSNTGELFF.